This T cell receptor (beta chain) was recorded in a study of T cell responses to AZD1222 COVID-19 vaccine. The CDR3 runs to 15 residues. Losses at the gene ends were 3 bases for V and 4 bases for J; bases not matched to a gene: 9. The germline V gene has CDR1 LGHNA and CDR2 YNFKEQ. Sequenced by immunoSEQ multiplex PCR; TCRdb stores in-frame clones only, minus some. The table shows over 150,000 clones, with 90% to 95% occurring only once. Study-wide results and caveats: The span of vaccine-associated CD4 TCRs extended across spike, with dominance at 160-218 and 743-854. Donors were chiefly white British, with a greater number of females, and clonal diversity was perhaps underestimated. Repertoires were sampled only after the peak T cell response. Only a handful of AZD1222 recipients, several in all, had baseline seropositivity.

Remarks on this clone: Antigen specificity is unknown.

The sequenced sample was peripheral blood, obtained 28 days after the second AZD1222 dose. The TCR comes from an adult who received the AZD1222 COVID-19 vaccine. V gene TRBV4-2 combines with J gene TRBJ2-7, with 7 bases lining up with TRBD1. CDR3 DNA sequence: TGTGCCAGCAGCCAGGCCGGGACAGAAGTTTACGAGCAGTACTTC. Translation gives CASSQAGTEVYEQYF.